This TCR beta chain comes out of a study of T cells after yellow fever vaccination. Study-wide points: Reappearance after the booster was seen for most primary-vaccination clones, at about 95% CD4 and 80% to 90% CD8. Some clonotypes were seen in both the CD4 and the CD8 compartments. These made up a small share and likely arose from convergent recombination. Abundant bulk-population clonotypes could contaminate the FACS-sorted repertoires.

V was pared by 8 bases and J by 2 bases, with 12 bases between. The CDR3 runs to 13 residues. A 5'RACE template-switching step, the method used to make TCR cDNA, added a universal primer site and UMIs. TCRdb re-called the 5' RACE reads through MiXCR, storing one row per CDR3 protein. In the table there are hundreds of thousands of distinct CDR3 sequences, roughly 12% of which are singletons. As regards this clonotype: The antigen remains unidentified.

The chain uses TRBV12-3 or TRBV12-4 and TRBJ1-2; D not certain. The receptor comes from a young man who received the YFV17D yellow fever vaccine. The material was PBMCs, obtained on the day of the yellow fever booster vaccination. The CDR3 DNA reads as TGTGCCAGCGGCAGGATAATCAACTATGGCTACACCTTC. As protein: CASGRIINYGYTF.